Presented here are 20 T cell receptor beta chains from one specimen sequenced in a study of Tregs in tolerant kidney transplant recipients. These receptors' targets are unknown. TCRdb keeps only in-frame clones here, not all; method: immunoSEQ multiplex PCR. The sample consists of 15,000 to 20,000 clones, about 57% of them appearing once. The sequenced sample consisted of Tregs from blood cultured with allogeneic cells. The source of these receptors is a human donor in good health.

The chain carries TRBV27 and TRBJ2-7; tentatively, D is TRBD1 (5 bases). Germline CDR1 is MNHEY and CDR2 is SMNVEV (reference sequence). Trimming removed 4 bases at V and 3 bases at J, with 10 bases between. The CDR3 extends over 13 amino acids. In nucleotides, the CDR3 is TGTGCCAGCAGTTCGACAGCTATCTACGAGCAGTACTTC. Protein sequence: CASSSTAIYEQYF.

The chain carries TRBV5-6 and TRBJ2-1; D is perhaps TRBD2 (7 bases). The CDR3 length is 17 residues. Germline assignment: CDR1 SGHDT and CDR2 YYEEEE. The germline V and J ends were trimmed by 2 bases and 2 bases, with 17 bases remaining between them. The CDR3 region has the DNA TGTGCCAGCAGCTTCCGAGGGGGGGCCTCTCCCTACAATGAGCAGTTCTTC. Translation gives CASSFRGGASPYNEQFF.

This clone was counted a few times. The chain employs TRBV7-2 and TRBJ1-1; D ambiguous. CDR1 and CDR2 (germline): SGHTA, FQGNSA. V was cut by 3 bases and J by 1 base, with 15 bases left in between. The CDR3 has 16 amino acids. For the CDR3, the DNA is TGTGCCAGCAGCTTCTTCGGGTATCGTACGAACACTGAAGCTTTCTTT. It codes for CASSFFGYRTNTEAFF.

The chain links TRBV5-1 to TRBJ2-3; 9 positions agree with TRBD2. Germline V lookup: CDR1 SGHRS, CDR2 YFSETQ. CDR3 size: 14 residues. J was trimmed by 5 bases and V by 3 bases; bases with no gene match: 4. This chain's CDR3 is CASSSRTSEDTQYF. Here the CDR3 DNA reads TGCGCCAGCAGCTCACGGACTAGCGAAGATACGCAGTATTTT.

The CDR3 here is CASSSQTAPPNIQYF. Here the CDR3 DNA reads TGTGCCAGCAGCTCGCAGACCGCGCCCCCAAACATTCAGTACTTC. The rearrangement uses TRBV7-3 and TRBJ2-4; D unresolved. The CDR3 consists of 15 residues. Germline CDR1 and CDR2: SGHTA and FQGTGA. Trimming removed 4 bases at V and 6 bases at J, with 16 bases between.

The chain combines TRBV9 with TRBJ2-5; D gene ambiguous. The CDR3 loop spans 13 amino acids. V was shortened by 0 bases and J by 3 bases, with 6 bases between the two germline ends. CDR1 SGDLS and CDR2 YYNGEE come from the germline V gene. In nucleotides, the CDR3 is TGTGCCAGCAGCGTAGATCTTGAAGAGACCCAGTACTTC. Protein sequence: CASSVDLEETQYF.

This clone appeared a few times. The rearrangement joins TRBV5-4 to TRBJ2-3; D not resolved. Trimming shortened V by 7 bases and J by 0 bases, and 15 bases separated the two germline ends. CDR1 and CDR2 (germline): SGHNT, YYREEE (reference sequence). This CDR3 is built from 15 residues. In DNA form, the CDR3 reads TGTGCCAGCGCCGACGAACCCGAAAGCACAGATACGCAGTATTTT. Its protein is CASADEPESTDTQYF.

The V and J genes are TRBV5-4 and TRBJ2-3; D may be TRBD1 or TRBD2 (7 bases each). The V end lost 3 bases, the J end lost 5 bases, and 25 bases lay between the germline ends. CDR3 size: 18 residues. In germline, CDR1 is SGHNT, CDR2 YYREEE (reference sequence). The CDR3 sequence: CASSSPKTGRGKEDTQYF. In DNA, the CDR3 is TGTGCCAGCAGCTCCCCGAAGACAGGGAGGGGTAAGGAAGATACGCAGTATTTT.

Only one count was recorded for this clone. The chain uses TRBV7-3 and TRBJ2-1; 12 bases agree with TRBD2. Trimming cost V 5 bases and J 5 bases; bases outside gene matches: 10. The CDR3 sequence is 17 residues long. Germline lookup yields CDR1 SGHTA and CDR2 FQGTGA. Here the CDR3 DNA reads TGTGCCAGCAGCCTTCCTGGACTAGCGGGACACAACAATGAGCAGTTCTTC. As protein: CASSLPGLAGHNNEQFF.

The chain couples TRBV5-8 to TRBJ1-1; the D is unclear. Germline V lookup: CDR1 SGHTS, CDR2 YDEGEE. V was shortened by 0 bases and J by 0 bases, with 12 bases between the two germline ends. The CDR3 runs to 16 residues. The CDR3 nucleotides read TGTGCCAGCAGCTTGGCCCTTCCGGCGCTGAACACTGAAGCTTTCTTT. As protein: CASSLALPALNTEAFF.

J is TRBJ2-2 and V is TRBV7-2; D is possibly TRBD2 (5 bases). The CDR3 loop spans 15 amino acids. The V end lost 5 bases, the J end lost 5 bases, and 15 bases lay between the germline ends. The germline V gene has CDR1 SGHTA and CDR2 FQGNSA. The CDR3 nucleotides read TGTGCCAGCAGCAGGCAAGCGAGAGGGACCGGGGAGCTGTTTTTT. Amino acid sequence: CASSRQARGTGELFF.

The chain combines TRBV12-5 with TRBJ2-3; TRBD2 aligns across 14 bases. Trimming took 1 base from V and 10 from J; bases not matched to a gene: 4. The CDR3 runs 15 residues. Germline V lookup: CDR1 LGHNT, CDR2 FRNRAP. In DNA form, the CDR3 reads TGTGCTAGTGGTTTGGGACTAGCGGGAGGGCGGGCGCAGTATTTT. As protein: CASGLGLAGGRAQYF.

The V gene is TRBV6-1, the J gene TRBJ1-5; TRBD1 might be the D (5 bases). The CDR3 length is 14 residues. Trimming pared 4 bases from V and 2 bases from J, leaving 9 bases between. From germline, CDR1 is MNHNS and CDR2 SASEGT. CDR3 sequence (DNA): TGTGCCAGCAGTGTCAGGGTTGGCAATCAGCCCCAGCATTTT. Translated, it gives CASSVRVGNQPQHF.

The chain links TRBV13 to TRBJ2-5; the match to TRBD1 covers 10 bases. The CDR3 totals 15 residues. After removal of 2 bases from V and 2 bases from J, the junction contained 2 bases not matched to a gene. Germline assignment: CDR1 PRHDT and CDR2 FYEKMQ (reference sequence). The CDR3 sequence is CASSLRTGGQETQYF. The CDR3, as DNA: TGTGCCAGCAGCTTACGGACAGGGGGGCAAGAGACCCAGTACTTC.

J is TRBJ1-4 and V is TRBV9; perhaps TRBD1 as D (6 bases). There are 15 residues in the CDR3. Germline V gene data show CDR1 as SGDLS and CDR2 as YYNGEE. The V gene lost 3 bases and the J gene lost 5 bases, with 14 bases spanning the gap. CDR3 in amino acids: CASSARGTGNEKLFF. CDR3 DNA: TGTGCCAGCAGCGCCAGGGGCACGGGGAATGAAAAACTGTTTTTT.

The rearrangement links TRBV4-1 to TRBJ1-2, with a tentative D call TRBD1 (6 bases). The ends were cut back, 1 base at V and 1 base at J, with 13 bases in the middle. Germline CDR1 and CDR2: MGHRA and YSYEKL. The CDR3 contains 16 residues. CDR3 in amino acids: CASSQAVLQGNYGYTF. The CDR3, as DNA: TGCGCCAGCAGCCAAGCCGTTTTACAGGGTAACTATGGCTACACCTTC.

The rearrangement joins TRBV7-6 to TRBJ1-1; D is uncertain. This CDR3 spans 13 amino acids. Deletions cut 3 bases from V and 8 bases from J, with 13 bases between. Germline V gene sequence: CDR1 SGHVS, CDR2 FNYEAQ. CDR3 region: CASSLTVDLEAFF. DNA for the CDR3: TGTGCCAGCAGCTTGACGGTCGATTTAGAAGCTTTCTTT.

The chain is built from TRBV4-1 and TRBJ1-1; no firm D call. The germline CDR1 and CDR2 sequences are MGHRA and YSYEKL. This CDR3 has 14 residues. Deletions cut 4 bases from V and 1 base from J, with 10 bases between. The CDR3 bases are TGCGCCAGCAGCCGTGGCAGACCGAACACTGAAGCTTTCTTT. This translates into CASSRGRPNTEAFF.

The V and J genes are TRBV14 and TRBJ2-7; D assignment may be TRBD1 or TRBD2 (5 bases each). V was cut by 1 base and J by 0 bases, with 10 bases left in between. Germline assignment: CDR1 SGHDN and CDR2 FVKESK. The CDR3 is 15 residues long. The CDR3 spells CASSQGWDHSYEQYF. The CDR3 DNA is TGTGCCAGCAGCCAAGGGTGGGACCACTCCTACGAGCAGTACTTC.

This rearrangement joins TRBV4-2 to TRBJ1-2; no firm D call. The V and J ends lost 4 bases and 6 bases respectively, with 12 bases between them. Germline lookup yields CDR1 LGHNA and CDR2 YNFKEQ. The CDR3 spans 13 residues. CDR3 bases: TGTGCCAGCAGCCTTTCCAGGACCGATGGCTACACCTTC. It encodes CASSLSRTDGYTF.